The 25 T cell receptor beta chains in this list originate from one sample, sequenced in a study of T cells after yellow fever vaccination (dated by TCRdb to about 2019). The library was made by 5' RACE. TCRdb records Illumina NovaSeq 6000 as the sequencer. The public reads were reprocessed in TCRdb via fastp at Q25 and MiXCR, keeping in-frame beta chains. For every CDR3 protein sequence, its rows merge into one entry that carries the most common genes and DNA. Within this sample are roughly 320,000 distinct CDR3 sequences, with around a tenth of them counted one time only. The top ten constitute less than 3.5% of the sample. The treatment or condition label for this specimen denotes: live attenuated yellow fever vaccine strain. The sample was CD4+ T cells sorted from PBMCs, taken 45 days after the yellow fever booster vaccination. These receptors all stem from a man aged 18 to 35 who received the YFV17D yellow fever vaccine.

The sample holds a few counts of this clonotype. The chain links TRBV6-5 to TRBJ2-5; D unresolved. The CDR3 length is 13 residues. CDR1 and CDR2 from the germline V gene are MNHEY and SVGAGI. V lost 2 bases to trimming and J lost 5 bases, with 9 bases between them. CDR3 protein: CASSYIPPETQYF. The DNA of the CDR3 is TGTGCCAGCAGTTACATCCCCCCCGAGACCCAGTACTTC.

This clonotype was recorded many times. CDR3 protein: CASSRDSPNTGELFF. The CDR3 region has the DNA TGCGCCTCAAGCCGGGACTCGCCCAACACCGGGGAGCTGTTTTTT. The rearrangement links TRBV5-1 to TRBJ2-2; a weak D match, TRBD2 (6 bases). Trimming pared 10 bases from V and 2 bases from J, leaving 18 bases between. The CDR3 is 15 amino acids. Germline V gene data show CDR1 as SGHRS and CDR2 as YFSETQ.

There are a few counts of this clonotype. CDR3 region: CSASEGQETQYF. The CDR3, as DNA: TGCAGTGCTAGCGAGGGGCAAGAGACCCAGTACTTC. The chain combines TRBV20-1 with TRBJ2-5; D may match TRBD1 or TRBD2 (5 bases each). The CDR3 consists of 12 residues. V lost 3 bases and J lost 2, with 7 bases in between. The germline V gene has CDR1 DFQATT and CDR2 SNEGSKA (reference sequence).

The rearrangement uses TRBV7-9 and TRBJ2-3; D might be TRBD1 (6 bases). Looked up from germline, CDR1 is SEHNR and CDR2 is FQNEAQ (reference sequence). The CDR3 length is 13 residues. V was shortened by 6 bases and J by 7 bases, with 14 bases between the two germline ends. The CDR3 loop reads CASRSGTTYTQYF. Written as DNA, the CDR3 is TGTGCCAGCAGATCGGGGACAACTTATACGCAGTATTTT.

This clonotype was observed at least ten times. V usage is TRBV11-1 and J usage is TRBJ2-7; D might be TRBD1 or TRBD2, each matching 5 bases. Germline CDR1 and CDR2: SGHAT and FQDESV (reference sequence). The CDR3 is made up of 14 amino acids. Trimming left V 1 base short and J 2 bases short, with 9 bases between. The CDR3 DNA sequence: TGTGCCAGCAGCTTAGGAGGGACCCCCTACGAGCAGTACTTC. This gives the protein CASSLGGTPYEQYF. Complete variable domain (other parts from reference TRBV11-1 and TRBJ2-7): EAEVAQSPRYKITEKSQAVAFWCDPISGHATLYWYRQILGQGPELLVQFQDESVVDDSQLPKDRFSAERLKGVDSTLKIQPAELGDSAMYLCASSLGGTPYEQYFGPGTRLTVT.

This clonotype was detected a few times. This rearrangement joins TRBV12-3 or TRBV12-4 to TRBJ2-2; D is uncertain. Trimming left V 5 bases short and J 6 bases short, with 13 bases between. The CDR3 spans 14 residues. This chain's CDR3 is CASSPGQDAGELFF. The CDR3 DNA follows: TGTGCCAGCAGTCCGGGCCAGGACGCCGGGGAGCTGTTTTTT.

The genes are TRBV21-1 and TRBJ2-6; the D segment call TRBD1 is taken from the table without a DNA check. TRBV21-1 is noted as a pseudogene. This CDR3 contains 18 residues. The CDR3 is CASSKAGTDNCGANVLTF. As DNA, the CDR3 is TGTGCCAGCAGCAAAGCCGGGACGGACAACTGTGGGGCCAACGTCCTGACTTTC.

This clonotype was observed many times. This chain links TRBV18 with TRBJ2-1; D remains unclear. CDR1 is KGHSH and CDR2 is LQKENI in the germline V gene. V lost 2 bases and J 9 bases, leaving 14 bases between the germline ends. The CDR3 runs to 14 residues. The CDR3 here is CASSPIIQSGEQFF. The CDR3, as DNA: TGTGCCAGCTCACCAATAATACAGTCGGGTGAGCAGTTCTTC.

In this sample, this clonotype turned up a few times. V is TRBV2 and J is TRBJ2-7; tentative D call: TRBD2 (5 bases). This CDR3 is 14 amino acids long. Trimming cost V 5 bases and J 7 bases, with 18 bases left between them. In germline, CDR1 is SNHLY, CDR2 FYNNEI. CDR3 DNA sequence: TGTGCCAGCAGTCAGGCTCCCCGCCCGGGGGAGCAGTACGTC. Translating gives CASSQAPRPGEQYV.

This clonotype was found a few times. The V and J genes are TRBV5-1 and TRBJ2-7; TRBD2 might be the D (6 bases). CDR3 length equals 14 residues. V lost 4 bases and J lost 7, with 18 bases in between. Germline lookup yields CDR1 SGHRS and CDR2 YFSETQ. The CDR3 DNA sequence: TGCGCCAGCAGCCCCGCGGGGCCTATGGGAGAGCAGTACTTC. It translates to CASSPAGPMGEQYF.

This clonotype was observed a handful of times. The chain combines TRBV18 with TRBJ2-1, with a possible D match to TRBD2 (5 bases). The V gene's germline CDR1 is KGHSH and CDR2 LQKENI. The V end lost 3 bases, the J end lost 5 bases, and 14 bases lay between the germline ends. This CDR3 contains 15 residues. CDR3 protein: CASSPARTRNNEQFF. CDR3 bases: TGTGCCAGCTCACCGGCGAGGACTCGCAACAATGAGCAGTTCTTC.

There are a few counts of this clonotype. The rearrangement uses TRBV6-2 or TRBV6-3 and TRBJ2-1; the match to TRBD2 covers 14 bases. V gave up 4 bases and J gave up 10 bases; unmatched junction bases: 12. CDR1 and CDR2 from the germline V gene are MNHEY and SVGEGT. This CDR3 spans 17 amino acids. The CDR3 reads CASSSTLTSGGAREQFF. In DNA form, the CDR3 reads TGTGCCAGCAGTTCCACCTTGACTAGCGGGGGGGCCCGCGAGCAGTTCTTC.

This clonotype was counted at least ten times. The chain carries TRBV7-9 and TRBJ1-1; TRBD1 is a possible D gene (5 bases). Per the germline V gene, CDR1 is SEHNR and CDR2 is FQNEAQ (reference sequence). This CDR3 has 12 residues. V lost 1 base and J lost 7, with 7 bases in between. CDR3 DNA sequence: TGTGCCAGCAGCTTAGACCAGGGTGAAGCTTTCTTT. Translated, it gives CASSLDQGEAFF.

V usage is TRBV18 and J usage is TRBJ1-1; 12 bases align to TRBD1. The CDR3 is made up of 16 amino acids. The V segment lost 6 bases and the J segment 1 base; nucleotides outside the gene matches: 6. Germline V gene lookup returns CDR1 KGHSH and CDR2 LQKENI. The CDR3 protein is CASSPGTGGTNTEAFF. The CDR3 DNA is TGTGCCAGCTCGCCCGGGACAGGGGGCACGAACACTGAAGCTTTCTTT.

The CDR3 DNA reads TGTGCCAGCAGCGTAGACGGGAGGGTTGAGACCCAGTACTTC. Its translation is CASSVDGRVETQYF. The chain links TRBV9 to TRBJ2-5; 8 bases map to TRBD2. The CDR3 extends over 14 amino acids. V dropped 0 bases and J dropped 5; count of bases not matched to a gene: 3. CDR1 is SGDLS, CDR2 YYNGEE, per germline.

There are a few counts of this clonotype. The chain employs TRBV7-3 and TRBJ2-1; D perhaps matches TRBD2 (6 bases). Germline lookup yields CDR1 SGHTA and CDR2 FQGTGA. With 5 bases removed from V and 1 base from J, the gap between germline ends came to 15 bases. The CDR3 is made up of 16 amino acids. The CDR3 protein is CASSPSGTLSYNEQFF. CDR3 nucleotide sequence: TGTGCCAGCAGCCCTTCAGGGACTTTATCCTACAATGAGCAGTTCTTC. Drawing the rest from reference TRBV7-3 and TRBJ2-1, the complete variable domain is GAGVSQTPSNKVTEKGKYVELRCDPISGHTALYWYRQSLGQGPEFLIYFQGTGAADDSGLPNDRFFAVRPEGSVSTLKIQRTERGDSAVYLCASSPSGTLSYNEQFFGPGTRLTVL.

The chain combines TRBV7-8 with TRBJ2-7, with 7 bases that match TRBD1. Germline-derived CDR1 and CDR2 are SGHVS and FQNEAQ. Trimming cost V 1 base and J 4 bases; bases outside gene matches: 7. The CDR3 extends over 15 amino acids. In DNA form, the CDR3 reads TGTGCCAGCAGCTTAGACAGGGGCAGGAAGTACGAGCAGTACGTC. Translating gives CASSLDRGRKYEQYV.

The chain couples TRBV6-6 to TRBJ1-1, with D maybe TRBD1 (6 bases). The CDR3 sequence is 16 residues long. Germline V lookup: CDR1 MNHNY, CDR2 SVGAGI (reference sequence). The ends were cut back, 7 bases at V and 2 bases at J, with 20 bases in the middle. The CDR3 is CASTPPHDRRNTEAFF. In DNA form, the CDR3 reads TGTGCCAGCACCCCCCCCCACGACAGGCGCAACACTGAAGCTTTCTTT.

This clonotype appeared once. The CDR3 DNA reads TGTGCCAGCAGCAGACAGGGGCCAGAGACCCAGTACTTC. It yields the protein CASSRQGPETQYF. V and J are TRBV28 and TRBJ2-5; TRBD1 matches at 8 bases. The CDR3 is made up of 13 amino acids. Germline CDR1 is MDHEN and CDR2 is SYDVKM. J lost 4 bases, V lost 6 bases, and 4 bases had no gene match.

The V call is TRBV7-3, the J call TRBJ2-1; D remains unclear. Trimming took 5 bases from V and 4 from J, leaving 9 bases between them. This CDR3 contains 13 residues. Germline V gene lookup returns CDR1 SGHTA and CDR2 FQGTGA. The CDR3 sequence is CASSTGGYNEQFF. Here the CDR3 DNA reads TGTGCCAGCAGCACGGGCGGTTACAATGAGCAGTTCTTC.

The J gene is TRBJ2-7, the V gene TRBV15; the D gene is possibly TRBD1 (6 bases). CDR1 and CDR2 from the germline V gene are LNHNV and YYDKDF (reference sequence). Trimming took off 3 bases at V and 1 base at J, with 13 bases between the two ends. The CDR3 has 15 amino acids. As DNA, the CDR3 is TGTGCCACCAGCAGCCCAGGGGTTTCGTCCTACGAGCAGTACGTC. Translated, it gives CATSSPGVSSYEQYV.

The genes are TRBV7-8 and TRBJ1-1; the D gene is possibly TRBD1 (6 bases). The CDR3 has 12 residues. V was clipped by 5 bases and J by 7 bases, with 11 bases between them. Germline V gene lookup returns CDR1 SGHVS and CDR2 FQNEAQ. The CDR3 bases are TGTGCCAGCAGCATACAGGGACATGAAGCTTTCTTT. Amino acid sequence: CASSIQGHEAFF.

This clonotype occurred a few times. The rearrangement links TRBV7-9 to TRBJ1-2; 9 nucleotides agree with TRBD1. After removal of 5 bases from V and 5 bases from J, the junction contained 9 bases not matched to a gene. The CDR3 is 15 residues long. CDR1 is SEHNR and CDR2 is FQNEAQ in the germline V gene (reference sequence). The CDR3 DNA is TGTGCCAGCAGCCTTCACAGGGGGCAGGGGTATGGCTACACCTTC. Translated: CASSLHRGQGYGYTF.

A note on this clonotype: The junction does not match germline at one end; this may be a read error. The CDR3 region has the DNA TGTGCCAGCAGCTTAGTCGAGAGCACAGATACGCAGTTTTTT. Protein sequence: CASSLVESTDTQFF. The genes are TRBV7-2 and TRBJ2-3; D is unclear. Germline CDR1 SGHTA, CDR2 FQGNSA. The CDR3 has 14 amino acids.

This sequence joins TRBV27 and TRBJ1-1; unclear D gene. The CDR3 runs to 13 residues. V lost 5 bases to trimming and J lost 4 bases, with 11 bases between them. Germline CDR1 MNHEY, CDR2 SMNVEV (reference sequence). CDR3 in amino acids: CASSPQTGTEAFF. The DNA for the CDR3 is TGTGCCAGCAGTCCCCAGACCGGCACTGAAGCTTTCTTT.